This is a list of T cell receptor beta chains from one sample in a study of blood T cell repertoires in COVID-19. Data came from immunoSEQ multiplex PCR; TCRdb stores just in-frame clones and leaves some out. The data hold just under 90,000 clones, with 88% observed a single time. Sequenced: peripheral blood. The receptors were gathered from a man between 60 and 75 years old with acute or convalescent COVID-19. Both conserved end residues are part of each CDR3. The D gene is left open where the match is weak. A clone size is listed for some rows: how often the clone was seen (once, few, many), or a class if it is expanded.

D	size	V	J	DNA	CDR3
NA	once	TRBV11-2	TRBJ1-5	TGTGCCAGCAGCTTAGGGAGTTCCGGCAATCAGCCCCAGCATTTT	CASSLGSSGNQPQHF
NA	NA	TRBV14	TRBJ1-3	TGTGCCAGCAGCCTAATCGACAGCTCCTCTGGAAACACCATATATTTT	CASSLIDSSSGNTIYF
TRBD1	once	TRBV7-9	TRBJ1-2	TGTGCCAGCAGCTTACCCCAACAGGGGGTAGATGGCTACACCTTC	CASSLPQQGVDGYTF
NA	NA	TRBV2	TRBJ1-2	TGTGCCAGCAGCGATGGGGGGGGCTTACATGGCTACACCTTC	CASSDGGGLHGYTF
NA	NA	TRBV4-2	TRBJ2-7	TGTGCCAGCAGCCAAGTCAGGGACGAGCAGTACTTC	CASSQVRDEQYF
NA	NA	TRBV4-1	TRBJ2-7	TGCGCCAGCAGCCTTCCGGGACTCTCCTACGAGCAGTACTTC	CASSLPGLSYEQYF
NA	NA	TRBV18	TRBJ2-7	TGTGCCAGCTCACCGACAATGGAGGGATTCGAGCAGTACTTC	CASSPTMEGFEQYF
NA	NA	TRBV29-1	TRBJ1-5	TGCAGCGTTGTCGGAGGGGAAAATCAGCCCCAGCATTTT	CSVVGGENQPQHF
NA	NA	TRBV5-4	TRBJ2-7	TGTGCCAGCAGCTTGGAGGGGGGGTACGAGCAGTACTTC	CASSLEGGYEQYF
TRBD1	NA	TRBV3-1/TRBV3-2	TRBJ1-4	TGTGCCAGCAGTTCACGGGACAGGGGAGAAAAACTGTTTTTT	CASSSRDRGEKLFF
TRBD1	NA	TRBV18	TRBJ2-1	TGTGCCAGCTCACCGTTGGGACAGGGCGGGTCCTACAATGAGCAGTTCTTC	CASSPLGQGGSYNEQFF
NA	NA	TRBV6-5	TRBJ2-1	TGTGCCAGCAGTTACGGCCCTTACAATGAGCAGTTCTTC	CASSYGPYNEQFF
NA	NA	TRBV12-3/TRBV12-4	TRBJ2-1	TGTGCCAGCGAACGGCGAGGAAATGAGCAGTTCTTC	CASERRGNEQFF
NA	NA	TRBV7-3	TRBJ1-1	TGTGCCAGCAGCTCCTCCGGGGGGGCGAACACTGAAGCTTTCTTT	CASSSSGGANTEAFF
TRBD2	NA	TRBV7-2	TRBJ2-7	TGTGCCAGCAGCCCACCGGGACTAGGGTACGAGCAGTACTTC	CASSPPGLGYEQYF
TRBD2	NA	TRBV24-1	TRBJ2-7	TGTGCCACCAGTGATTTCGGGGGGGACGAGCAGTACTTC	CATSDFGGDEQYF
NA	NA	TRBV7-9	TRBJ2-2	TGTGCCAGCGAGGAGGTGAACACCGGGGAGCTGTTTTTT	CASEEVNTGELFF
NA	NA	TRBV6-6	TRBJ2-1	TGTGCCAGCAGTTACTACTCGCGGTATGAGCAGTTCTTC	CASSYYSRYEQFF
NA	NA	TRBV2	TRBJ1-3	TGTGCCAGCAGCAGCCGGGGAGGAAACACCATATATTTT	CASSSRGGNTIYF
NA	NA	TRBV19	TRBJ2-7	TGTGCCAGCTCTTACCGAGGAATTGGCGAGCAGTACTTC	CASSYRGIGEQYF
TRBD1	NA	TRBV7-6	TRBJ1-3	TGTGCCAGCAGCTCTTCAGGGGGCGCTATCGCCGGAAACACCATATATTTT	CASSSSGGAIAGNTIYF
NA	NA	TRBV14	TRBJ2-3	TGTGCCAGCAGCCAACTAGCGTCTAGCACAGATACGCAGTATTTT	CASSQLASSTDTQYF
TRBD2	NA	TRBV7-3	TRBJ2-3	TGTGCCAGCAGCTTAACTGCGGGAGGGGTTAACACAGATACGCAGTATTTT	CASSLTAGGVNTDTQYF
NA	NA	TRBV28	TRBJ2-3	TGTGCCAGCAGTTTGAGTAGCACAGATACGCAGTATTTT	CASSLSSTDTQYF
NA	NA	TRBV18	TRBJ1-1	TGTGCCAGCTTCGCACAGACGAACACTGAAGCTTTCTTT	CASFAQTNTEAFF
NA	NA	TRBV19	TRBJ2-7	TGTGCCAGCCGGGGCGGAGGGGTCTACGAGCAGTACTTC	CASRGGGVYEQYF
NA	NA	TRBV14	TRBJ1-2	TGTGCCAGCAGCCAAGAGGTTTCCTGGGAGATTAACTATGGCTACACCTTC	CASSQEVSWEINYGYTF
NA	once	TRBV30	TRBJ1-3	TGTGCCTGGGACTGGAGCTCTGGAAACACCATATATTTT	CAWDWSSGNTIYF
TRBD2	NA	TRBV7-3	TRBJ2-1	TGTGCCAGCAGTCTCACCGGGACTAGCGGGGTCCGGGGGAATGAGCAGTTCTTC	CASSLTGTSGVRGNEQFF
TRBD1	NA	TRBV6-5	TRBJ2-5	TGTGCCAGCAGTCGAGGACAGGGGGCGGGAGAGACCCAGTACTTC	CASSRGQGAGETQYF
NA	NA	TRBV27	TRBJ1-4	TGTGCCAGCAGTCCACTTTCGGGGGGTAATGAAAAACTGTTTTTT	CASSPLSGGNEKLFF
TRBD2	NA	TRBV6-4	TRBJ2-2	TGTGCCAGCAGTCCTAGACTAGCACGAAGGACCGGGGAGCTGTTTTTT	CASSPRLARRTGELFF
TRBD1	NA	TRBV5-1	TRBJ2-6	TGCGCCAGCAGCTTGAGCTACAGGGGGCCAGGCTCTGGGGCCAACGTCCTGACTTTC	CASSLSYRGPGSGANVLTF
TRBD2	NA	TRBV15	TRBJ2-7	TGTGCCACAGAGCCGGGACTAGAGGCCTACGAGCAGTACTTC	CATEPGLEAYEQYF
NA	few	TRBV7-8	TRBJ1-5	TGTGCCAGCAGCCCCCTCGCGGGGTTCAATCAGCCCCAGCATTTT	CASSPLAGFNQPQHF
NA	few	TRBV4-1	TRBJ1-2	TGCGCCAGCAGCCAAGTAGCCCGGGACTATGGCTACACCTTC	CASSQVARDYGYTF
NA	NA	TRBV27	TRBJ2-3	TGTGCCAGCAGTCCCCGGTCGGATACGCAGTATTTT	CASSPRSDTQYF
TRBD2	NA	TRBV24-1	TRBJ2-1	TGTGCCACCAGTGCAACTAGCGGGAGTAACTACAATGAGCAGTTCTTC	CATSATSGSNYNEQFF
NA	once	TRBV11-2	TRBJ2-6	TGTGCCAGCAGCTGGGGAAGGGGGTTTTCTGGGGCCAACGTCCTGACTTTC	CASSWGRGFSGANVLTF
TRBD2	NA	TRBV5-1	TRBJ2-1	TGCGCCAGCAGCCCTTCGACTAGCAGATCCTACAATGAGCAGTTCTTC	CASSPSTSRSYNEQFF
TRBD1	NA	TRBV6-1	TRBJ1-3	TGTGCCAGCAGTGAGCAGGGACAGGGTGGTTCTGGAAACACCATATATTTT	CASSEQGQGGSGNTIYF
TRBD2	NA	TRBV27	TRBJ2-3	TGTGCCAGCAGTTTATCGCGGGAGGGCCATTCGCAGTATTTT	CASSLSREGHSQYF
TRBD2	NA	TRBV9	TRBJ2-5	TGTGCCAGCAGCGTAGCCCCGGGAGGCACCCAAGAGACCCAGTACTTC	CASSVAPGGTQETQYF
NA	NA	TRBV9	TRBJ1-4	TGTGCCAGCAGCGTAGGCCAGAATAATGAAAAACTGTTTTTT	CASSVGQNNEKLFF